Presented here are 16 T cell receptor beta chains from one specimen sequenced in a study of response to subunit inactivated influenza vaccine. TCRdb processed the RT-PCR reads anew with MiXCR; each CDR3 protein has one entry. This table has under 750,000 distinct CDR3 sequences, about 10% appearing once. The input for sequencing was PBMCs from blood, taken on the day of vaccination. The source of these receptors is a man between 50 and 59 years old who received an inactivated influenza vaccine.

In this sample, this clonotype turned up a few times. This rearrangement joins TRBV9 to TRBJ1-2; no reliable D call. V lost 0 bases to trimming and J lost 7 bases, with 10 bases between them. The germline V gene has CDR1 SGDLS and CDR2 YYNGEE. This CDR3 has 13 residues. As DNA, the CDR3 is TGTGCCAGCAGCGTAGCCGAAGGGCCTGGCTACACCTTC. Its protein is CASSVAEGPGYTF.

J is TRBJ2-7 and V is TRBV20-1; D unclear. The CDR3 loop spans 13 amino acids. In germline, CDR1 is DFQATT, CDR2 SNEGSKA (reference sequence). Trimming shortened V by 3 bases and J by 2 bases, and 11 bases separated the two germline ends. CDR3 nucleotide sequence: TGCAGTGCTAGCCCCCGGGCCCCCTACGAGCAGTACTTC. This sequence encodes CSASPRAPYEQYF.

The chain combines TRBV7-8 with TRBJ1-3; no clear D. V lost 5 bases, J lost 6 bases, and 11 bases lay in between. CDR3 size: 13 residues. Germline values: CDR1 SGHVS, CDR2 FQNEAQ. The CDR3: CASSPPGVNTIYF. The CDR3 nucleotides are TGTGCCAGCAGCCCACCTGGGGTAAACACCATATATTTT. The full variable domain, rest sourced from reference TRBV7-8 and TRBJ1-3, is GAGVSQSPRYKVAKRGQDVALRCDPISGHVSLFWYQQALGQGPEFLTYFQNEAQLDKSGLPSDRFFAERPEGSVSTLKIQRTQQEDSAVYLCASSPPGVNTIYFGEGSWLTVV.

This chain connects TRBV12-3 or TRBV12-4 to TRBJ2-7; TRBD2 aligns across 13 bases. The CDR3 extends over 16 amino acids. Unmatched junction bases numbered 11, after V lost 6 bases and J lost 6 bases. Written as DNA, the CDR3 is TGTGCCAGCAGCTTGGGACTAGCGGGGTCCCTTTTCGAGCAGTACTTC. Translated: CASSLGLAGSLFEQYF.

Only a few counts were recorded for this clonotype. The chain links TRBV28 to TRBJ2-1, with a possible D match to TRBD2 (7 bases). The V end lost 4 bases, the J end lost 4 bases, and 17 bases lay between the germline ends. The CDR3 loop spans 16 amino acids. Germline V gene data show CDR1 as MDHEN and CDR2 as SYDVKM. Written as DNA, the CDR3 is TGTGCCAGCAGTTCCCGCGCGGGGGCGCGGTACAATGAGCAGTTCTTC. It specifies CASSSRAGARYNEQFF.

The table lists this clonotype with many counts. The V and J genes are TRBV10-3 and TRBJ2-3; unclear D gene. This CDR3 has 13 residues. The ends were cut back, 1 base at V and 0 bases at J, with 2 bases in the middle. Germline V gene lookup returns CDR1 ENHRY and CDR2 SYGVKD. The CDR3 sequence: CAISELSTDTQYF. CDR3 DNA sequence: TGTGCCATCAGTGAGTTGAGCACAGATACGCAGTATTTT.

The chain combines TRBV9 with TRBJ2-5; tentatively, D is TRBD1 or TRBD2 (6 bases each). Germline CDR1 SGDLS, CDR2 YYNGEE. The CDR3 covers 15 residues. V lost 2 bases and J lost 5, with 16 bases in between. CDR3: CASSVTDGGGETQYF. CDR3 coding DNA: TGTGCCAGCAGCGTTACTGACGGGGGCGGCGAGACCCAGTACTTC.

This clonotype came up a few times. The chain carries TRBV20-1 and TRBJ2-3, with TRBD2 identical over 7 bases. Germline CDR1 is DFQATT and CDR2 is SNEGSKA (reference sequence). V trimming: 2 bases; J trimming: 2 bases; junction bases outside the gene matches: 7. This CDR3 has 15 amino acids. The CDR3 DNA reads TGCAGTGCTAGATTGCCTAGCGGAGCCACAGATACGCAGTATTTT. Its translation: CSARLPSGATDTQYF.

The rearrangement links TRBV10-3 to TRBJ2-7; TRBD1 aligns across 8 bases. CDR1 and CDR2 from the germline V gene are ENHRY and SYGVKD. The CDR3 has 13 residues. Unmatched junction bases numbered 3, after V lost 2 bases and J lost 6 bases. Here the CDR3 DNA reads TGTGCCATCAGTGAGATACAGGGGGGCGAGCAGTACTTC. This gives the protein CAISEIQGGEQYF.

This clonotype was recorded once. The chain recombines TRBV12-3 or TRBV12-4 with TRBJ2-5; D unclear. The CDR3 contains 15 residues. Between the trimmed V and J ends, which lost 3 bases and 2 bases, there was a span of 13 bases. The CDR3 sequence: CASSFAAGNQETQYF. CDR3 in DNA: TGTGCCAGCAGTTTTGCGGCAGGAAATCAAGAGACCCAGTACTTC.

In its sample, this clonotype was seen many times. The V gene is TRBV6-2 or TRBV6-3, the J gene TRBJ2-7, with 7 bases lining up with TRBD2. The CDR3 sequence is 15 residues long. Germline V gene data show CDR1 as MNHEY and CDR2 as SVGEGT. Germline trimming cut 4 bases from V and 0 bases from J; bases unmatched to any gene: 6. DNA of the CDR3: TGTGCCAGCAGTTCCACCGGGACTAACTCCTACGAGCAGTACTTC. Protein product: CASSSTGTNSYEQYF.

CDR3 DNA sequence: TGTGCCAGCGCTACTAGCGGGGTCAGCTCCTACGAGCAGTACTTC. It encodes CASATSGVSSYEQYF. The V call is TRBV28, the J call TRBJ2-7; 10 nucleotides align to TRBD2. The CDR3 sequence is 15 residues long. Germline-derived CDR1 and CDR2 are MDHEN and SYDVKM. J lost 0 bases, V lost 8 bases, and 7 bases had no gene match.

The rearrangement joins TRBV12-3 or TRBV12-4 to TRBJ1-1, with 11 bases fitting TRBD1. V lost 5 bases, J lost 10 bases, and 6 bases stayed unmatched. CDR3 length: 13 amino acids. The CDR3 loop is CASSPGTGGSAFF. The DNA for the CDR3 is TGTGCCAGCAGTCCCGGGACAGGGGGGTCAGCTTTCTTT.

CDR3 nucleotides: TGCAGCGTTTTGGGCGGGGAGTTCTCCTACAATGAGCAGTTCTTC. Amino acids: CSVLGGEFSYNEQFF. The V call is TRBV29-1, the J call TRBJ2-1, with D possibly TRBD2 on 6 matching bases. The CDR3 loop spans 15 amino acids. Germline CDR1 is SQVTM and CDR2 is ANQGSEA. Trimming pared 5 bases from V and 0 bases from J, leaving 14 bases between.

This chain joins TRBV3-1 and TRBJ2-7, with D tentatively TRBD2 (5 bases). The V gene's germline CDR1 is LGHDT and CDR2 YNNKEL (reference sequence). This CDR3 is 14 amino acids long. With 6 bases removed from V and 11 bases from J, the gap between germline ends came to 23 bases. The CDR3 here is CASRGSGPSTEEYF. The CDR3 DNA follows: TGTGCCAGCAGGGGGAGTGGACCGTCGACGGAGGAGTACTTC.

This clonotype was counted a few times. The J gene is TRBJ2-1, the V gene TRBV7-2; weak D call: TRBD2 (6 bases). CDR3 size: 15 residues. CDR1 is SGHTA and CDR2 is FQGNSA in the germline V gene. V was clipped by 1 base and J by 4 bases, with 11 bases between them. The CDR3 protein is CASSLEGGEYNEQFF. CDR3 nucleotide sequence: TGTGCCAGCAGCTTAGAGGGAGGAGAGTACAATGAGCAGTTCTTC.